This entry is about one TCR beta chain. A few counts support this clone. Its antigen remains undetermined. Per-base qualities were not stored, and no clone one base away is much larger. V gives up 0 bases and J gives up 4 bases, and the segment between their germline ends measures 12 bases. The CDR3, cysteine through phenylalanine, is 15 amino acids long. Here the CDR3 DNA is all that survives: 45 bases in frame from base 1. As encoded in the germline V gene, CDR1 is MNHEY while CDR2 is SVGAGI. At diagnosis, peripheral blood, uninvolved tumor-adjacent lung and tumor were collected and were preserved as a mix of fresh-frozen and FFPE material. For TCR repertoire profiling, blood samples were analyzed in the form of peripheral blood mononuclear cells. This sample was included in a study of T cells in localized non-small cell lung cancer (dated by TCRdb to about 2020). For context, the study as a whole: The study analyzed T cell repertoires of 236 early-stage NSCLC patients, comparing tumors and uninvolved tumor-adjacent lungs. All 230 or so NSCLC patients in the cohort were treatment-naive and had localized lung tumors that were resected. Of the NSCLC patients, around 140 were male and roughly 100 were female, and the mean age was approximately 66 years.

TCR beta CDR3 regions were sequenced from DNA using the immunoSEQ Assay. The authors' analysis ran thus. To compute T cell density, TCR beta template counts were normalized to usable DNA, which was estimated by amplifying housekeeping genes. Richness was estimated using the preseqR package, with extrapolation to 400,000 templates for PBMC samples and to 120,000 templates for tissue samples. Clonality was calculated as one minus Pielou's evenness. To identify tissue-enriched TCRs, differential abundance testing was run on productive amino-acid clonotypes with a minimum total count of 5 and an alpha of 0.1. Repertoire overlap between compartments was quantified with the Jaccard Index and Morisita Overlap Index. GLIPH clustered TCR beta CDR3s with public tetramer-defined viral CDR3s; viral motifs required at least three viral sequences plus V-gene enrichment. Not all clones reach the TCRdb copy of this immuneACCESS table, which keeps in-frame sequences only. Checked studies attribute under half of the gap to unresolved V genes and leave the rest unexplained. The D gene and trimming were derived from the DNA, and the V and J assignments and clone size from that table. A total of around 100,000 clones appear in this sample, roughly 89% of them only once. 15% of the sample is taken by the ten largest.

General study outcomes and caveats: Uninvolved tumor-adjacent lung showed the highest T cell clonality, higher than tumor, which suggests more focused antigenic responses in the uninvolved tumor-adjacent lung. Higher blood T cell density associated with longer overall survival, while higher adjacent-lung clonality associated with shorter survival. Multi-region tumor sequencing was not performed, so intratumor heterogeneity could not be excluded. Because of the exploratory design, TCR variables were selected using unadjusted p-values without false-discovery rate correction. A median of roughly 60 of the top 100 tumor clones were detected in paired uninvolved adjacent lung, and around 30 of these tumor clones were also found among the top 100 clones of the paired uninvolved adjacent lung.

The chain is assembled from TRBV6-5 and TRBJ1-2, with the D gene call left open. The starting material was peripheral blood, obtained before any cancer treatment. This TCR was recovered from a man aged 40 to 75 with stage I squamous cell lung carcinoma. The CDR3 in this case is CASSYSLQTFYGYTF. DNA sequence: TGTGCCAGCAGTTACTCGTTACAGACTTTCTATGGCTACACCTTC.